These T cell receptor beta chains were read from a single sample in a study of blood T cell repertoires in COVID-19. Sequencing used immunoSEQ multiplex PCR; TCRdb keeps in-frame clones, though not all of them. The sample has a few hundred thousand clones; roughly nine tenths are singletons. Material for sequencing was peripheral blood. The receptor set was obtained from a man in his sixties with acute or convalescent COVID-19. CDR3s include the opening cysteine and the closing phenylalanine or tryptophan.

V	J	CDR3
TRBV18	TRBJ2-7	CASSPRVGSDYEQYF
TRBV11-2	TRBJ1-2	CASSPGPAIDYTF
TRBV9	TRBJ1-1	CASSVGPLGGRNTEAFF
TRBV6-5	TRBJ1-2	CASSYRGYGYTF
TRBV5-5	TRBJ1-1	CASSSKPGNTEAFF
TRBV9	TRBJ2-2	CASSPHFTTSGSGGELFF
TRBV29-1	TRBJ2-1	CSVDSDWVSEQFF
TRBV28	TRBJ1-5	CASSGGAGWIRPQHF
TRBV7-6	TRBJ2-5	CASSPTGSSQETQYF
TRBV14	TRBJ1-3	CASSRQSGIHSTIYF
TRBV10-3	TRBJ1-1	CAIRETGGDTEAFF
TRBV6-5	TRBJ1-1	CASRRGQGRTEAFF
TRBV27	TRBJ2-1	CASSPPGGIYNEQFF
TRBV6-4	TRBJ2-3	CASSDSGGATDTQYF
TRBV28	TRBJ2-7	CASTTQGPYEQYF
TRBV9	TRBJ2-3	CASSPGLAGGSGRDTQYF